This TCR beta chain is drawn from a study of T cell changes during pregnancy in multiple sclerosis. Produced via immunoSEQ multiplex PCR; TCRdb's table is partial and in-frame only. Of roughly 64,000 clones in the sample, roughly 96% were seen once. The CDR3 has 13 amino acids. Trimming took 4 bases from V and 4 from J, leaving 14 bases between them. Per germline, CDR1 SQVTM and CDR2 ANQGSEA. The specimen comprised CD8+ T cells from peripheral blood mononuclear cells, sampled after pregnancy. This sequence originates from a female donor with multiple sclerosis, enrolled in a pregnancy study. The J gene is TRBJ2-7, the V gene TRBV29-1; TRBD1 is a possible D gene (6 bases). The CDR3 DNA reads as TGCAGCGTTGCGGTACAGGGAACTTACGAGCAGTACTTC. Its translation: CSVAVQGTYEQYF.